These 7 T cell receptor beta chains were all obtained from the same sample, sequenced in a study of T cell responses to AZD1222 COVID-19 vaccine. Clones were read by immunoSEQ multiplex PCR, and TCRdb kept only the in-frame ones, dropping some. The sample shows over 150,000 clones, roughly nine tenths of them seen only once. The sample was peripheral blood, taken on day 0 of AZD1222 vaccination. The receptors derive from an adult in good health.

Notes on this clone: Sequence at one end of the junction differs from germline and may be a read error. This chain links TRBV7-7 with TRBJ1-1; TRBD1 agrees at 7 bases. The length of the CDR3 is 14 residues. CDR1 is SSHAT and CDR2 is FNYEAQ in the germline V gene (reference sequence). The CDR3 region is CASSQGGVGTEAFF. CDR3 DNA sequence: TGTGCTAGCAGCCAGGGGGGAGTGGGGACTGAAGCTTTCTTT. The full variable domain, with the rest looked up from reference TRBV7-7 and TRBJ1-1, is GAGVSQSPRYKVTKRGQDVTLRCDPISSHATLYWYQQALGQGPEFLTYFNYEAQPDKSGLPSDRFSAERPEGSISTLTIQRTEQRDSAMYRCASSQGGVGTEAFFGQGTRLTVV.

A single count supports this clone. One end of the junction does not line up with germline, which may come from a read error. The J gene is TRBJ2-2, the V gene TRBV11-2; D might be TRBD1 (6 bases). Germline V gene sequence: CDR1 SGHAT, CDR2 FQNNGV. This CDR3 contains 15 residues. The CDR3 coding sequence is TGTGCCAGCAGCCGGCCCGACAGGAACGCCGGGGAGCTGTTTTTT. Its translation is CASSRPDRNAGELFF.

This chain uses TRBV7-2 with TRBJ2-7; D remains unclear. The CDR3 runs to 13 residues. Deletions cut 0 bases from V and 3 bases from J, with 6 bases between. Looked up from germline, CDR1 is SGHTA and CDR2 is FQGNSA. CDR3 residues: CASSLAAHYEQYF. The CDR3 DNA follows: TGTGCCAGCAGCTTAGCCGCCCACTACGAGCAGTACTTC. The complete variable domain, with remaining parts taken from reference TRBV7-2 and TRBJ2-7, reads GAGVSQSPSNKVTEKGKDVELRCDPISGHTALYWYRQSLGQGLEFLIYFQGNSAPDKSGLPSDRFSAERTGGSVSTLTIQRTQQEDSAVYLCASSLAAHYEQYFGPGTRLTVT.

The chain employs TRBV9 and TRBJ2-5; unclear D gene. V was pared by 4 bases and J by 4 bases, with 14 bases between. The CDR3 sequence is 14 residues long. Germline loops: CDR1 SGDLS, CDR2 YYNGEE. The DNA for the CDR3 is TGTGCCAGCAGCCCCGGTTCGGCTTTAGAGACCCAGTACTTC. Translation: CASSPGSALETQYF.

This chain uses TRBV18 with TRBJ2-5; no clear D gene. Per the germline V gene, CDR1 is KGHSH and CDR2 is LQKENI. Trimming cost V 2 bases and J 5 bases, with 3 bases left between them. The CDR3 sequence is 11 residues long. The CDR3, as DNA: TGTGCCAGCTCACCAAAGGAGACCCAGTACTTC. It encodes CASSPKETQYF.

This chain links TRBV18 with TRBJ2-3, with D possibly TRBD2 on 5 matching bases. The CDR3 contains 15 residues. Per the germline V gene, CDR1 is KGHSH and CDR2 is LQKENI. The V end lost 3 bases, the J end lost 2 bases, and 12 bases lay between the germline ends. This CDR3 is CASSPTREFTDTQYF. The CDR3 region has the DNA TGTGCCAGCTCACCTACGAGGGAATTCACAGATACGCAGTATTTT.

This rearrangement joins TRBV27 to TRBJ1-1; 7 bases match TRBD1. The CDR3 consists of 16 residues. CDR1 MNHEY and CDR2 SMNVEV come from the germline V gene (reference sequence). V dropped 6 bases and J dropped 1; count of bases not matched to a gene: 11. The CDR3: CASRRITGAPNTEAFF. The CDR3 DNA is TGTGCCAGCAGACGAATTACAGGGGCCCCGAACACTGAAGCTTTCTTT.